Presented here are 24 T cell receptor beta chains from one specimen sequenced in a study of shared clonotypes between healthy human individuals. The method was immunoSEQ multiplex PCR; TCRdb's version includes in-frame clones alone and lacks a portion of them. The table includes 450,000 to 600,000 clones, around 79% detected once. The sample comprised PBMCs. All receptors come from a woman in her forties in good health. Some clones in this sample may be carry-over from other donors' samples.

The V gene is TRBV6-5, the J gene TRBJ2-2; tentatively, D is TRBD2 (6 bases). This CDR3 region has 13 residues. Germline assignment: CDR1 MNHEY and CDR2 SVGAGI. V was trimmed by 5 bases and J by 4 bases, leaving 8 bases between them. The CDR3 DNA reads TGTGCCAGCAGTAAGGAGGGCACCGGGGAGCTGTTTTTT. It encodes CASSKEGTGELFF.

The chain employs TRBV11-3 and TRBJ2-7; no clear D. The germline V and J ends were trimmed by 1 base and 7 bases, with 8 bases remaining between them. The CDR3 has 12 residues. The germline CDR1 and CDR2 sequences are SGHNT and YENEEA. The CDR3 is CASSLGAQEQYF. In nucleotides, the CDR3 is TGTGCCAGCAGCTTAGGGGCTCAGGAGCAGTACTTC. The variable domain in full, with the rest retrieved from reference TRBV11-3 and TRBJ2-7, is EAGVVQSPRYKIIEKKQPVAFWCNPISGHNTLYWYLQNLGQGPELLIRYENEEAVDDSQLPKDRFSAERLKGVDSTLKIQPAELGDSAVYLCASSLGAQEQYFGPGTRLTVT.

The chain has TRBV2 and TRBJ2-2, with TRBD2 as a possible D gene (5 bases). The CDR3 spans 16 residues. Trimming removed 6 bases at V and 4 bases at J, with 18 bases between. CDR1 SNHLY and CDR2 FYNNEI come from the germline V gene. As DNA, the CDR3 is TGTGCCAGCAGACGGGTAGCGAGTTCGGGCACCGGGGAGCTGTTTTTT. This encodes CASRRVASSGTGELFF.

The sample holds a few counts of this clone. The chain carries TRBV7-2 and TRBJ1-1, with 8 bases aligning to TRBD1. In germline, CDR1 is SGHTA, CDR2 FQGNSA. The length of the CDR3 is 15 residues. V shed 5 bases, J shed 5 bases, and the junction held 10 bases outside the gene matches. CDR3 amino acids: CASSPAPNRGTEAFF. As DNA, the CDR3 is TGTGCCAGCAGCCCCGCCCCCAACAGGGGGACTGAAGCTTTCTTT.

The rearrangement joins TRBV7-3 to TRBJ2-3; D unclear. V lost 6 bases, J lost 1 base, and 8 bases lay in between. This CDR3 has 13 residues. Germline CDR1 is SGHTA and CDR2 is FQGTGA. CDR3 loop: CASSPPGTDTQYF. CDR3 sequence (DNA): TGTGCCAGCAGTCCGCCGGGCACAGATACGCAGTATTTT.

This clone appeared a few times. V gene TRBV7-9 combines with J gene TRBJ2-5; tentatively, D is TRBD2 (5 bases). In germline, CDR1 is SEHNR, CDR2 FQNEAQ (reference sequence). This CDR3 has 14 residues. V was shortened by 1 base and J by 5 bases, with 11 bases between the two germline ends. CDR3 sequence (DNA): TGTGCCAGCAGCTTAGTCCCGGGGTTGGAGACCCAGTACTTC. The encoded protein is CASSLVPGLETQYF.

V gene TRBV9 combines with J gene TRBJ2-1; D might be TRBD2 (5 bases). CDR1 and CDR2 (germline): SGDLS, YYNGEE. The CDR3 runs 11 residues. V lost 4 bases and J 8 bases, leaving 7 bases between the germline ends. The CDR3 DNA is TGTGCCAGCAGCTTGAGGGATGAGCAGTTCTTC. The encoded protein is CASSLRDEQFF.

The chain uses TRBV28 and TRBJ1-1; tentative D call: TRBD1 (6 bases). With 7 bases removed from V and 11 bases from J, the gap between germline ends came to 17 bases. The germline V gene has CDR1 MDHEN and CDR2 SYDVKM. The CDR3 loop spans 12 amino acids. This chain's CDR3 is CASTSQGLEAFF. The CDR3, as DNA: TGTGCCAGCACCTCTCAGGGGCTCGAGGCTTTCTTT.

The V and J genes are TRBV28 and TRBJ2-2; no firm D call. The germline V gene encodes CDR1 MDHEN and CDR2 SYDVKM. CDR3 length: 14 amino acids. V was trimmed by 3 bases and J by 5 bases, leaving 10 bases between them. This CDR3 reads CASSFQGGTGELFF. In nucleotides, the CDR3 is TGTGCCAGCAGTTTCCAAGGTGGGACCGGGGAGCTGTTTTTT.

As to this clone: This specimen includes other DNA sequences encoding the same CDR3. The CDR3 DNA sequence: TGCGCCAGCAGCTTGGCGGGCCAGGGCTCTGAAGCTTTCTTT. Translating gives CASSLAGQGSEAFF. The chain has TRBV5-1 and TRBJ1-1, with a weak D call TRBD1 (5 bases). CDR1 SGHRS and CDR2 YFSETQ come from the germline V gene. The V and J ends lost 0 bases and 6 bases respectively, with 12 bases between them. This CDR3 has 14 amino acids.

For this clone: Other DNA sequences in the sample encode the same CDR3. The chain recombines TRBV6-6 with TRBJ1-5; D gene unclear. CDR1 MNHNY and CDR2 SVGAGI come from the germline V gene (reference sequence). Deletions cut 5 bases from V and 4 bases from J, with 6 bases between. This CDR3 is built from 12 residues. The DNA of the CDR3 is TGTGCCAGCAGTCAACCGAATCAGCCCCAGCATTTT. This translates into CASSQPNQPQHF.

V usage is TRBV27 and J usage is TRBJ2-1, with 8 bases identical to TRBD2. CDR3 length: 17 residues. Trimming removed 3 bases from V and 7 bases from J; junction bases left unmatched: 14. Germline values: CDR1 MNHEY, CDR2 SMNVEV (reference sequence). CDR3 DNA sequence: TGTGCCAGCAGTTTTCGGCTCCGATACAGCGGGAGAAATGAGCAGTTCTTC. Translation gives CASSFRLRYSGRNEQFF.

This clone was counted a single time. V is TRBV5-8 and J is TRBJ2-1; 10 bases align to TRBD1. This CDR3 has 13 residues. CDR1 and CDR2 from the germline V gene are SGHTS and YDEGEE. J lost 8 bases, V lost 4 bases, and 3 bases had no gene match. The CDR3 protein is CASSMGQGYEQFF. The CDR3 bases are TGTGCCAGCAGCATGGGACAGGGGTATGAGCAGTTCTTC.

Only a few counts were recorded for this clone. The gene calls are TRBV18 and TRBJ2-5, with unresolved D. Trimming cost V 3 bases and J 5 bases, with 13 bases left between them. Germline CDR1 and CDR2: KGHSH and LQKENI. CDR3 length equals 14 residues. The DNA for the CDR3 is TGTGCCAGCTCACCCTCCGCAGCAGGCGAGACCCAGTACTTC. Encoded protein: CASSPSAAGETQYF.

For this clone: A far larger clone is a single base away, which makes a read error likely. The chain is built from TRBV2 and TRBJ1-5; TRBD1 might be the D (6 bases). Germline lookup yields CDR1 SNHLY and CDR2 FYNNEI. The CDR3 consists of 13 residues. Trimming took off 6 bases at V and 2 bases at J, with 8 bases between the two ends. In nucleotides, the CDR3 is TGTGCCAGCAGCCCAGGGGGCAATCAGCCCCAGCATTTT. Amino acid sequence: CASSPGGNQPQHF.

This clone showed up just once. This rearrangement joins TRBV9 to TRBJ2-3; D unresolved. CDR1 and CDR2 from the germline V gene are SGDLS and YYNGEE. There are 15 residues in the CDR3. V was trimmed by 2 bases and J by 2 bases, leaving 12 bases between them. The CDR3 region has the DNA TGTGCCAGCAGCGTGACCCCCCAGAACACAGATACGCAGTATTTT. It specifies CASSVTPQNTDTQYF.

The V call is TRBV10-3, the J call TRBJ2-7; TRBD1 aligns across 9 bases. Germline V CDR1 and CDR2: ENHRY, SYGVKD. CDR3 length: 16 residues. V was pared by 2 bases and J by 2 bases, with 7 bases of the junction left unmatched. This CDR3 is CAISEPPGQGTYEQYF. CDR3 DNA sequence: TGTGCCATCAGTGAGCCCCCGGGACAGGGCACCTACGAGCAGTACTTC.

The V and J genes are TRBV5-4 and TRBJ1-4, with D possibly matching TRBD1 (5 bases). CDR1 and CDR2 (germline): SGHNT, YYREEE (reference sequence). Between the trimmed V and J ends, which lost 0 bases and 10 bases, there was a span of 19 bases. This CDR3 has 16 amino acids. The CDR3 loop is CASSLDPGTTNGKLFF. Written as DNA, the CDR3 is TGTGCCAGCAGCTTGGACCCAGGGACCACGAACGGAAAACTGTTTTTT. The entire variable domain, with the rest obtained from reference TRBV5-4 and TRBJ1-4, is as follows: ETGVTQSPTHLIKTRGQQVTLRCSSQSGHNTVSWYQQALGQGPQFIFQYYREEENGRGNFPPRFSGLQFPNYSSELNVNALELDDSALYLCASSLDPGTTNGKLFFGSGTQLSVL.

This sequence joins TRBV6-6 and TRBJ2-1; 7 bases are shared with TRBD2. CDR1 MNHNY and CDR2 SVGAGI come from the germline V gene (reference sequence). The CDR3 extends over 15 amino acids. V trimming: 0 bases; J trimming: 12 bases; junction bases outside the gene matches: 11. CDR3 bases: TGTGCCAGCAGTTACTCGACGTCCCCGGGAGGTGGGCAGTTCTTC. Translation gives CASSYSTSPGGGQFF.

This clone was recorded a few times. This chain uses TRBV4-2 with TRBJ2-5, with a possible D match to TRBD2 (5 bases). Near its end, the DNA agrees better with TRBJ2-7, so the J call may be wrong. The CDR3 runs to 17 residues. The germline V gene has CDR1 LGHNA and CDR2 YNFKEQ. The CDR3 sequence is CASSHSAGLGNVYEQYF. In DNA, the CDR3 is TGTGCCAGCAGCCACAGCGCGGGCTTAGGAAATGTCTACGAGCAGTACTTC.

This clone was recorded only once. The chain has TRBV5-4 and TRBJ2-7; tentatively, D is TRBD2 (5 bases). The CDR3 is made up of 13 amino acids. Per germline, CDR1 SGHNT and CDR2 YYREEE (reference sequence). Between the trimmed V and J ends, which lost 2 bases and 7 bases, there was a span of 13 bases. CDR3 nucleotide sequence: TGTGCCAGCAGCTTTCCGACTGGAGGTGAGCAGTACTTC. Encoded protein: CASSFPTGGEQYF.

CDR3 sequence: CASSSRVQDTQYF. CDR3 DNA sequence: TGTGCCAGCAGTTCCCGGGTCCAGGATACGCAGTATTTT. The chain has TRBV6-5 and TRBJ2-3; D gene unclear. There are 13 residues in the CDR3. V lost 4 bases to trimming and J lost 6 bases, with 11 bases between them. The V gene's germline CDR1 is MNHEY and CDR2 SVGAGI.

This chain uses TRBV19 with TRBJ2-5; 7 nucleotides match TRBD2. The CDR3 totals 13 residues. Germline trimming cut 7 bases from V and 7 bases from J; bases unmatched to any gene: 9. Germline V CDR1 and CDR2: LNHDA, SQIVND (reference sequence). The CDR3 sequence is CASTGTREGTQYF. In DNA, the CDR3 is TGTGCCAGTACCGGAACCAGGGAGGGGACCCAGTACTTC. Filled out from reference TRBV19 and TRBJ2-5, the complete variable domain reads DGGITQSPKYLFRKEGQNVTLSCEQNLNHDAMYWYRQDPGQGLRLIYYSQIVNDFQKGDIAEGYSVSREKKESFPLTVTSAQKNPTAFYLCASTGTREGTQYFGPGTRLLVL.

The V call is TRBV27, the J call TRBJ1-2; TRBD1 aligns across 9 bases. The junction had 7 bases not matched to a gene; V was cut back by 5 bases and J by 6 bases. The CDR3 totals 14 residues. Germline CDR1 is MNHEY and CDR2 is SMNVEV (reference sequence). The CDR3 protein is CASSLQQGADGYTF. CDR3 DNA: TGTGCCAGCAGTCTCCAACAGGGGGCTGATGGCTACACCTTC.